The present TCR beta chain was sequenced within a study of control samples from healthy donors and cancer patients. Produced via immunoSEQ multiplex PCR; TCRdb's table is partial and in-frame only. Among approximately 60,000 clones listed, approximately 90% were seen once. Germline CDR1 and CDR2: GTSNPN and SVGIG (reference sequence). The V end lost 1 base, the J end lost 4 bases, and 10 bases lay between the germline ends. This CDR3 comprises 13 residues. The clonotype comes from a woman between 45 and 60 years old with colorectal cancer. Specimen: PBMCs. J is TRBJ1-1 and V is TRBV30; D is perhaps TRBD1 (5 bases). DNA for the CDR3: TGTGCCTGGAGTGACAGGAGGGGCACTGAAGCTTTCTTT. Translating it yields CAWSDRRGTEAFF. Supplemented by reference TRBV30 and TRBJ1-1, the full variable domain reads SQTIHQWPATLVQPVGSPLSLECTVEGTSNPNLYWYRQAAGRGLQLLFYSVGIGQISSEVPQNLSASRPQDRQFILSSKKLLLSDSGFYLCAWSDRRGTEAFFGQGTRLTVV.